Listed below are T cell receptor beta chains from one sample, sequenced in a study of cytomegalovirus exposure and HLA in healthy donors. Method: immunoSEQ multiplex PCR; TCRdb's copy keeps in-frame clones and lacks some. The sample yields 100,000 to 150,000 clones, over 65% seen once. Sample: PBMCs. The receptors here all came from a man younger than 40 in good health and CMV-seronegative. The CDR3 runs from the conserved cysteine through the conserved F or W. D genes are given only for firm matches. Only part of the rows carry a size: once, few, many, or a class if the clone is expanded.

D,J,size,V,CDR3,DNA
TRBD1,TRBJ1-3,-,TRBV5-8,CASSYDPRDRGPDTIYF,TGTGCCAGCAGCTACGATCCTCGGGACAGGGGGCCAGACACCATATATTTT
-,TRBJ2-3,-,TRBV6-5,CATLGGSTDTQYF,TGTGCCACCCTCGGCGGGAGCACAGATACGCAGTATTTT
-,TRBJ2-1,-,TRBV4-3,CASSQGGLNNEQFF,TGCGCCAGCAGCCAAGGGGGGCTCAACAATGAGCAGTTCTTC
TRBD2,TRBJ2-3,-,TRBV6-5,CASSYGTSGTDTQYF,TGTGCCAGCAGTTACGGGACTAGCGGAACAGATACGCAGTATTTT
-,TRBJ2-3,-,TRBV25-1,CASSSNPSWGTDTQYF,TGTGCCAGCAGCTCAAATCCTAGTTGGGGCACAGATACGCAGTATTTT
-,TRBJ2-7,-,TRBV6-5,CASRPDTAAYEQYF,TGTGCCAGCAGACCCGACACAGCCGCCTACGAGCAGTACTTC
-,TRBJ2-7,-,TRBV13,CASSRLLGAGYEQYF,TGTGCCAGCAGCCGACTGTTGGGGGCAGGCTACGAGCAGTACTTC
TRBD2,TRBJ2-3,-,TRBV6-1,CASSGTSGGADTQYF,TGTGCCAGCAGTGGGACTAGCGGGGGGGCAGATACGCAGTATTTT
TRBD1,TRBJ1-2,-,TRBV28,CASSSGTGSPSYTF,TGTGCCAGCAGCTCCGGGACAGGGTCTCCGAGCTACACCTTC
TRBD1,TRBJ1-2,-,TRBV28,CASSPGTVYGYTF,TGTGCCAGCAGTCCCGGGACAGTCTATGGCTACACCTTC
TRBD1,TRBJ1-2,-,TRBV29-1,CSVEGTGNGYTF,TGCAGCGTTGAAGGGACAGGGAATGGCTACACCTTC
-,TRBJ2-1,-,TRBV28,CASSLTVSSYNEQFF,TGTGCCAGCAGCTTGACTGTGAGCTCCTACAATGAGCAGTTCTTC
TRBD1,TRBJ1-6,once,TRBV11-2,CASRYRDRVNSPLHF,TGTGCCAGCCGTTATAGGGACAGGGTTAATTCACCCCTCCACTTT
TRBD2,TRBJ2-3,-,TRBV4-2,CASSPGLALGTQYF,TGTGCCAGCAGCCCTGGACTAGCGTTAGGTACGCAGTATTTT
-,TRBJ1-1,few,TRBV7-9,CAPFEGTSNTEAFF,TGTGCCCCCTTCGAGGGCACCTCGAACACTGAAGCTTTCTTT
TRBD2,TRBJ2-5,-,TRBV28,CASSLFRTSGGAGETQYF,TGTGCCAGCAGTTTATTTCGGACTAGCGGGGGGGCCGGGGAGACCCAGTACTTC
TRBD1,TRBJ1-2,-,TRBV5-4,CASSFPQGGSRDGYTF,TGTGCCAGCAGCTTTCCTCAGGGGGGAAGTAGAGATGGCTACACCTTC
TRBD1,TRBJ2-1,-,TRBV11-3,CASSLGGTGEGEQFF,TGTGCCAGCAGCTTAGGAGGGACAGGGGAAGGTGAGCAGTTCTTC
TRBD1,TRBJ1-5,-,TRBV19,CASRTGVNTNQPQHF,TGTGCCAGTAGGACAGGGGTTAATACCAATCAGCCCCAGCATTTT
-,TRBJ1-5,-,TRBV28,CASSVTGPQPQHF,TGTGCCAGCAGTGTCACAGGGCCTCAGCCCCAGCATTTT
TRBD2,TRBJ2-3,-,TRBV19,CASSMLAGRTDTQYF,TGTGCCAGTAGTATGTTAGCGGGTCGCACAGATACGCAGTATTTT
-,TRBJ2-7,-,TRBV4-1,CASSQGRQGSYEQYF,TGCGCCAGCAGCCAAGGACGGCAGGGGTCCTACGAGCAGTACTTC
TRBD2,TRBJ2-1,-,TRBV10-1,CASSELAGYNEQFF,TGCGCCAGCAGTGAACTAGCGGGATACAATGAGCAGTTCTTC
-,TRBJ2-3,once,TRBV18,CASSPTTSPDTQYF,TGTGCCAGCTCACCGACGACTAGTCCAGATACGCAGTATTTT
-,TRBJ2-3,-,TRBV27,CASSLSFPTDTQYF,TGTGCCAGCAGTTTATCCTTCCCCACAGATACGCAGTATTTT
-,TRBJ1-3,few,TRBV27,CASSLTGRDTIYF,TGTGCCAGCAGTCTAACAGGGAGAGACACCATATATTTT
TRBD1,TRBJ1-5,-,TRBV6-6,CASRGTVSLNQPQHF,TGTGCCAGCAGGGGGACAGTAAGCCTTAATCAGCCCCAGCATTTT
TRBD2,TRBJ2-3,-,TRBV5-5,CASSLSGRREDTQYF,TGTGCCAGCAGCTTGAGTGGGCGGCGGGAGGATACGCAGTATTTT